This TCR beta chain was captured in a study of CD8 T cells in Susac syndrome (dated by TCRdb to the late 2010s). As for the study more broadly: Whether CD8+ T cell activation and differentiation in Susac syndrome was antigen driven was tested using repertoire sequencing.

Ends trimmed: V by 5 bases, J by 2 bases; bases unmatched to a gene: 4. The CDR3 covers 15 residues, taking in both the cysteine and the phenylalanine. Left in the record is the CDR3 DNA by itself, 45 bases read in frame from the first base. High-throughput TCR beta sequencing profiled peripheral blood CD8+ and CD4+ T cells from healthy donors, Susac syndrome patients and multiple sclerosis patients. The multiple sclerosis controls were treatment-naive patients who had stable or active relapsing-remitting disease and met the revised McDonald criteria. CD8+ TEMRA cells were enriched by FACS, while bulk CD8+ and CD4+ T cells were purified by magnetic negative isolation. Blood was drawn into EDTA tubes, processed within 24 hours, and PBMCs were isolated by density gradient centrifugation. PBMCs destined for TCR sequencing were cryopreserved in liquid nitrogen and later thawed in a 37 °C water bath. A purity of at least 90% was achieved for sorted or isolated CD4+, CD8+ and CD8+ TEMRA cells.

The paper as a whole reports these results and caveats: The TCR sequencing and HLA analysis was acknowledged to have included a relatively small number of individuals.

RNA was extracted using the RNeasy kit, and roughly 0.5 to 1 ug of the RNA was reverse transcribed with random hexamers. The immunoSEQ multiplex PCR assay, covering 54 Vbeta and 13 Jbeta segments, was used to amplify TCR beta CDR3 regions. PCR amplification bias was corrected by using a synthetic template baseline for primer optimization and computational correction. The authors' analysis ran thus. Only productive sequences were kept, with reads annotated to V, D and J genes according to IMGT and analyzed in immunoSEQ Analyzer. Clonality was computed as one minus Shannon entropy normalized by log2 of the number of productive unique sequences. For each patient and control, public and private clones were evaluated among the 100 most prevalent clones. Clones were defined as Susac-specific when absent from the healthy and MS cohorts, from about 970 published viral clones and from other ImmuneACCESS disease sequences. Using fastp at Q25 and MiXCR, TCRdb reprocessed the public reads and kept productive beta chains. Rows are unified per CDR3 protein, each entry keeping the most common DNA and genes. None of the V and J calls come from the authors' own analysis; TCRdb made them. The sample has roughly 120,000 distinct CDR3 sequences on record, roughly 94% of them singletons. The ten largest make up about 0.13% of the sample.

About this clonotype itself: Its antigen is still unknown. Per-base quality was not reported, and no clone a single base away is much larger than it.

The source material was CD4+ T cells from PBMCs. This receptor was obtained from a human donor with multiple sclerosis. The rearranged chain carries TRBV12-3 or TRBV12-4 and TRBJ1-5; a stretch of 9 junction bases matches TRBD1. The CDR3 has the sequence CASSVQGAGNQPQHF. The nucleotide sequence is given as TGTGCCAGCAGTGTACAGGGGGCTGGCAATCAGCCCCAGCATTTT.